This T cell receptor (beta chain) was captured in a study of response to subunit inactivated influenza vaccine (dated by TCRdb to the late 2010s). Turning to the overall study: The study used deep quantitative T cell receptor repertoire profiling to track responses to a trivalent subunit inactivated influenza vaccine.

Library preparation used RT-PCR. The reads were generated on an Illumina HiSeq 2500. TCRdb ran its own pipeline on the public reads, namely fastp trimming at Q25 and MiXCR clone calling, and kept in-frame beta chains. Each entry merges the rows of one CDR3 protein and shows their most common DNA and genes. The sample profile shows about 650,000 distinct CDR3 sequences; roughly 15% of them were found once. Together, the top ten hold less than 8.5% of the sample. As regards this clonotype: Which antigen it targets is not known. The sample holds no much larger clone one base away, and base qualities are not on file.

Study-wide findings and limitations: According to the authors, only a limited number of new T cells may be recruited by each seasonal influenza vaccination.

Here V drops 5 bases and J drops 4 bases, and the junction holds 8 bases not matched to any gene. From cysteine to phenylalanine, the CDR3 is 14 amino acids long. Here the CDR3 DNA is all that survives: 42 bases in frame from base 1. As encoded in the germline V gene (reference sequence), CDR1 is DFQATT while CDR2 is SNEGSKA. This chain is built from TRBV20-1 and TRBJ2-3; 8 bases in between match TRBD2. The origin of this receptor is a man between 50 and 59 years old who received an inactivated influenza vaccine. Donor details come from another sample of the same person, matched by shared clones. The sample was PBMCs from blood, taken around 15 days before vaccination. The nucleotide sequence reads TGCAGTGCTTTACTAGCGGTCGGCGCAGATACGCAGTATTTT. This encodes CSALLAVGADTQYF.